This TCR beta chain comes out of a study of early stage breast cancer tumors. General study points: Most shared enriched TCRB sequences were commonly generated ones.

Comment on this clone: Its antigen is undetermined.

Repertoires were generated with immunoSEQ multiplex PCR, while TCRdb's copy carries only in-frame clones and drops some. Among some 58,000 clones listed, 60% to 85% were seen once. V was pared by 2 bases and J by 5 bases, with 6 bases between. Per germline, CDR1 SEHNR and CDR2 FQNEAQ (reference sequence). CDR3 length: 12 residues. This TCR derives from a person aged 30 to 40 with breast cancer. Sequencing was carried out using blood. V and J are TRBV7-9 and TRBJ1-1, with D unclear. The DNA for the CDR3 is TGTGCCAGCAGCTTAATGGGGACTGAAGCTTTCTTT. As protein: CASSLMGTEAFF.